These 14 T cell receptor beta chains originate from one sample sequenced in a study of blood T cells in healthy people across ages. Primers used in a second PCR of roughly 7 to 12 cycles were a sample-barcoded 5' primer and a J-beta primer mix. TCRdb called the 5' RACE reads again in MiXCR, with one record for every CDR3 protein. The data show 700,000 to 800,000 distinct CDR3 sequences, roughly 43% seen once. The sample comprised blood. Receptors were obtained from a woman aged 60-70 years in good health.

This clonotype occurred a few times. This chain joins TRBV4-2 and TRBJ2-7, with D perhaps given as TRBD1 or TRBD2 (5 bases each). In germline, CDR1 is LGHNA, CDR2 YNFKEQ. V was trimmed by 3 bases and J by 0 bases, leaving 15 bases between them. This CDR3 contains 16 residues. This CDR3 is CASSQGSGQASYEQYF. The CDR3 DNA sequence: TGTGCCAGCAGCCAGGGCTCGGGGCAAGCCTCCTACGAGCAGTACTTC.

This clonotype was detected many times. This sequence joins TRBV5-1 and TRBJ2-5, with 12 bases identical to TRBD2. This CDR3 is built from 16 residues. The V segment lost 3 bases and the J segment 5 bases; nucleotides outside the gene matches: 8. Germline loops: CDR1 SGHRS, CDR2 YFSETQ. The CDR3 DNA follows: TGCGCCAGCAGCTCGACTAGCGGGGGACGGTCGGAGACCCAGTACTTC. Its translation is CASSSTSGGRSETQYF.

J is TRBJ2-5 and V is TRBV7-9; 13 positions match TRBD2. The CDR3 consists of 16 residues. Germline CDR1 is SEHNR and CDR2 is FQNEAQ (reference sequence). J was trimmed by 4 bases and V by 5 bases; bases with no gene match: 7. The CDR3 here is CASSPGLAGEGETQYF. CDR3 coding DNA: TGTGCCAGCAGCCCAGGACTAGCGGGGGAGGGAGAGACCCAGTACTTC.

This clonotype appeared once. A read error may be the cause here, since a much bigger clone is one base away. The J gene is TRBJ1-5, the V gene TRBV12-3 or TRBV12-4; D gene ambiguous. CDR3 length: 13 amino acids. V was cut by 9 bases and J by 6 bases, with 15 bases left in between. CDR3 protein: CASGRAAIQPQHF. The DNA of the CDR3 is TGTGCCAGTGGGAGGGCGGCTATTCAGCCCCAGCATTTT.

The chain joins TRBV28 to TRBJ2-7; D is perhaps TRBD2 (6 bases). V dropped 7 bases and J dropped 2 bases, with 12 bases sitting between them. The germline V gene has CDR1 MDHEN and CDR2 SYDVKM. The CDR3 loop spans 13 amino acids. DNA for the CDR3: TGTGCCAGCACCCGGAGGGCCCCCTACGAGCAGTACTTC. This codes for CASTRRAPYEQYF. The whole variable domain, filled in from reference TRBV28 and TRBJ2-7, reads DVKVTQSSRYLVKRTGEKVFLECVQDMDHENMFWYRQDPGLGLRLIYFSYDVKMKEKGDIPEGYSVSREKKERFSLILESASTNQTSMYLCASTRRAPYEQYFGPGTRLTVT.

The chain combines TRBV6-5 with TRBJ1-1; 7 nucleotides line up with TRBD1. V lost 0 bases, J lost 4 bases, and 8 bases stayed unmatched. CDR1 is MNHEY and CDR2 is SVGAGI in the germline V gene. This CDR3 is built from 16 residues. The CDR3 loop is CASSYSSVGGVTEAFF. CDR3 nucleotide sequence: TGTGCCAGCAGTTACTCAAGTGTAGGGGGCGTCACTGAAGCTTTCTTT.

This chain connects TRBV7-9 to TRBJ2-1; D uncertain. This CDR3 contains 15 residues. Per the germline V gene, CDR1 is SEHNR and CDR2 is FQNEAQ (reference sequence). The ends were cut back, 5 bases at V and 0 bases at J, with 11 bases in the middle. CDR3 loop: CASSPPSSSYNEQFF. The CDR3 DNA follows: TGTGCCAGCAGCCCTCCTTCCAGCTCCTACAATGAGCAGTTCTTC.

The chain carries TRBV7-9 and TRBJ2-1; 7 nucleotides line up with TRBD2. Germline V gives CDR1 SEHNR, CDR2 FQNEAQ (reference sequence). Trimming removed 6 bases from V and 11 bases from J; junction bases left unmatched: 7. The CDR3 covers 12 residues. The CDR3 loop reads CASRGGTAKQFF. The CDR3, as DNA: TGTGCCAGCAGGGGGGGGACCGCTAAGCAGTTCTTC.

The chain recombines TRBV7-2 with TRBJ1-1; D unclear. The CDR3 length is 13 residues. V dropped 0 bases and J dropped 7 bases, with 9 bases sitting between them. Germline CDR1 and CDR2: SGHTA and FQGNSA. The CDR3 protein is CASSLAGGREAFF. CDR3 bases: TGTGCCAGCAGCTTAGCGGGCGGACGTGAAGCTTTCTTT.

The J gene is TRBJ2-2, the V gene TRBV7-2; 8 positions match TRBD2. The germline V gene encodes CDR1 SGHTA and CDR2 FQGNSA. The ends lost 1 base at V and 4 bases at J; junction bases unmatched: 2. The CDR3 runs to 15 residues. DNA for the CDR3: TGTGCCAGCAGCTTAGTAGCGGGACCCACCGGGGAGCTGTTTTTT. The encoded protein is CASSLVAGPTGELFF.

This clonotype occurred a few times. The rearrangement joins TRBV29-1 to TRBJ1-1; D is possibly TRBD1 (5 bases). V was cut by 4 bases and J by 4 bases, with 7 bases left in between. This CDR3 has 11 amino acids. Germline V gene lookup returns CDR1 SQVTM and CDR2 ANQGSEA. In DNA form, the CDR3 reads TGCAGCGTTGTAGGGGCCACTGAAGCTTTCTTT. It specifies CSVVGATEAFF. Looking up the rest from reference TRBV29-1 and TRBJ1-1 gives the full variable domain: SAVISQKPSRDICQRGTSLTIQCQVDSQVTMMFWYRQQPGQSLTLIATANQGSEATYESGFVIDKFPISRPNLTFSTLTVSNMSPEDSSIYLCSVVGATEAFFGQGTRLTVV.

J is TRBJ2-7 and V is TRBV12-3 or TRBV12-4; possible D gene TRBD1, 5 bases. The CDR3 spans 14 residues. Trimming shortened V by 3 bases and J by 2 bases, and 11 bases separated the two germline ends. As DNA, the CDR3 is TGTGCCAGCAGTTTTGAAGGGGCAGCCTACGAGCAGTACTTC. Its translation is CASSFEGAAYEQYF.

This clonotype appeared a single time. The chain joins TRBV11-3 to TRBJ1-6; D is unclear. Germline V CDR1 and CDR2: SGHNT, YENEEA. The V end lost 2 bases, the J end lost 8 bases, and 7 bases lay between the germline ends. The CDR3 spans 13 residues. The CDR3 sequence is CASSLFKDSPLHF. The CDR3 DNA sequence: TGTGCCAGCAGCTTATTTAAGGATTCACCCCTCCACTTT.

J is TRBJ2-1 and V is TRBV4-2, with 9 positions matching TRBD2. The CDR3 extends over 21 amino acids. Germline V CDR1 and CDR2: LGHNA, YNFKEQ. V dropped 0 bases and J dropped 0; count of bases not matched to a gene: 15. CDR3 sequence: CASSQEVWGGLAGSSYNEQFF. In DNA, the CDR3 is TGTGCCAGCAGCCAAGAGGTTTGGGGGGGACTAGCTGGGAGCTCCTACAATGAGCAGTTCTTC.